The rows below give T cell receptor beta chains drawn from one sample of a study of shared clonotypes between healthy human individuals. Using immunoSEQ multiplex PCR, the repertoire was profiled, and TCRdb retains in-frame clones only, with some absent. The table lists roughly 2,500,000 clones, 90% to 95% of them singletons. Sample: naive CD4+ T cells from PBMCs. These TCRs come from a man aged 18 to 29 in good health. Some clones in this sample may be carry-over from other donors' samples. Each CDR3 is given with its conserved first and last residue. D genes are given only for firm matches. A clone size is listed for some rows: how often the clone was seen (once, few, many), or a class if it is expanded.

. . TRBJ1-1 TRBV7-9 TGTGCCAGCAGCAAGACCGAGAACACTGAAGCTTTCTTT CASSKTENTEAFF
. few TRBJ1-1 TRBV2 TGTGCCAGCACGAGGGAAATCCCTGAAGCTTTCTTT CASTREIPEAFF
TRBD1 . TRBJ1-5 TRBV4-3 TGCGCCAGCAGCCTCCTACAGGGGCAAAATCAGCCCCAGCATTTT CASSLLQGQNQPQHF
. . TRBJ2-3 TRBV2 TGTGCCAGCACCTTTGGACCAGCTCCAGATACGCAGTATTTT CASTFGPAPDTQYF
. . TRBJ1-4 TRBV23-1 TGCGCCAGCAGTCAATGGGCGGCAGAAGGTGAAAAACTGTTTTTT CASSQWAAEGEKLFF
. . TRBJ1-2 TRBV29-1 TGCAGCGTTGGTCCGCTTACTAGCTACACCTTC CSVGPLTSYTF
TRBD2 . TRBJ2-3 TRBV28 TGTGCCAGCATTGCGGGAGGGCTGGGTAGCACAGATACGCAGTATTTT CASIAGGLGSTDTQYF
. . TRBJ1-2 TRBV29-1 TGCAGCGTTGAAGAGAACAAGTGGCGGACTGGCTACACCTTC CSVEENKWRTGYTF
. . TRBJ2-3 TRBV28 TGTGCCAGCAGTGCCCGGGGACAAGCCCCGGATACGCAGTATTTT CASSARGQAPDTQYF
. once TRBJ2-5 TRBV4-1 TGCGCCAGCAGCCAAGATGGGCGCAGGGGTGTTGGGGAGACCCAGTACTTC CASSQDGRRGVGETQYF
TRBD2 . TRBJ2-5 TRBV18 TGTGCCAGCTCACCACCGTCGGGAGGGGCAGAGACCCAGTACTTC CASSPPSGGAETQYF
. . TRBJ2-7 TRBV9 TGTGCCAGCAGCGTTTCTCCCGATACCGAGCAGTACTTC CASSVSPDTEQYF
. once TRBJ1-2 TRBV14 TGTGCCAGCAGCCAAGAGGGTTATTGGCAGGGCAACTATGGCTACACCTTC CASSQEGYWQGNYGYTF
TRBD1 . TRBJ2-1 TRBV6-6 TGTGCCAGCAGTCCGACCGGGACAGCCTACAATGAGCAGTTCTTC CASSPTGTAYNEQFF
. . TRBJ1-3 TRBV6-6 TGTGCCAGCAGTTTCCGAGGGTCCCGCTCTGGAAACACCATATATTTT CASSFRGSRSGNTIYF
TRBD1 . TRBJ1-1 TRBV6-5 TGTGCCAGCAGTTACTTTGTCGGGACAGCGAACACTGAAGCTTTCTTT CASSYFVGTANTEAFF
. . TRBJ1-1 TRBV6-5 TGTGCCAGCAGTTACTCCGTTGGGTTGACGGCTTTCTTT CASSYSVGLTAFF
. . TRBJ2-5 TRBV20-1 TGCAGTGCCGGGACTCTAGAGACCCAGTACTTC CSAGTLETQYF
. . TRBJ2-5 TRBV5-1 TGCGCCAGCAGTCCACAGGGTAACCAAGAGACCCAGTACTTC CASSPQGNQETQYF
TRBD2 . TRBJ2-7 TRBV9 TGTGCCAGCAGCGTTACTAGCGGGAGTTACGAGCAGTACTTC CASSVTSGSYEQYF
TRBD1 . TRBJ2-2 TRBV5-1 TGCGCCAGCAGCTTGACGGGACAGCTGAACACCGGGGAGCTGTTTTTT CASSLTGQLNTGELFF
. . TRBJ1-1 TRBV28 TGTGCCAGCAGTTTGTGGCAGGGCGAGGGCACTGAAGCTTTCTTT CASSLWQGEGTEAFF
. . TRBJ2-1 TRBV7-3 TGTGCCAGCAGCTTTGGTGGAGGGGATGAGCAGTTCTTC CASSFGGGDEQFF
. . TRBJ2-1 TRBV5-6 TGTGCCAGCAGCAGCCTCGGAAGGAGCGATGAGCAGTTCTTC CASSSLGRSDEQFF